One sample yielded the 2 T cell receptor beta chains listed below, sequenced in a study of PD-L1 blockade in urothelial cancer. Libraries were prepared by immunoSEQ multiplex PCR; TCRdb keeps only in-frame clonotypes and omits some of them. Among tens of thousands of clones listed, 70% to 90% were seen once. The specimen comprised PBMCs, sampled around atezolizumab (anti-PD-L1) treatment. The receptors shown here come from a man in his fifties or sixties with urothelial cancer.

The CDR3 spells CASSWGTSGNTIYF. CDR3 sequence (DNA): TGCGCCAGCAGCTGGGGGACATCTGGAAACACCATATATTTT. V and J are TRBV5-1 and TRBJ1-3; D might be TRBD1 (6 bases). This CDR3 is 14 amino acids long. Germline V gene sequence: CDR1 SGHRS, CDR2 YFSETQ. The V end lost 3 bases, the J end lost 1 base, and 8 bases lay between the germline ends.

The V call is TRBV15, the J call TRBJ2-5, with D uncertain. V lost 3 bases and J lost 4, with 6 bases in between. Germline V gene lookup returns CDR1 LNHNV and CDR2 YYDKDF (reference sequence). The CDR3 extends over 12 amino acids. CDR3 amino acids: CATSRGRETQYF. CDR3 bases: TGTGCCACCAGCAGGGGCCGAGAGACCCAGTACTTC.